One and the same sample provided the 15 T cell receptor beta chains below, sequenced in a study of blood T cells in healthy people across ages. A second PCR of roughly 7 to 11 cycles used a sample-barcoded 5' primer and a J-beta primer mix. TCRdb reprocessed the 5' RACE reads with MiXCR, giving one entry per CDR3 protein. This table holds about 1.6 million distinct CDR3 sequences, 30% to 40% found once. The sequencing input was blood. These TCRs come from a woman in her twenties or thirties in good health.

As to this clonotype: Since a much larger clone is just one base distant, this may be a read error. The chain combines TRBV10-3 with TRBJ2-3, with D possibly matching TRBD2 (5 bases). The CDR3 totals 13 residues. Germline V CDR1 and CDR2: ENHRY, SYGVKD. DNA for the CDR3: TGTGCCGTCAGTGAGTCTGTCGCGGGTACGCAGTATTTT. It yields the protein CAVSESVAGTQYF.

The chain is built from TRBV9 and TRBJ2-1, with D possibly TRBD2 on 6 matching bases. This CDR3 has 18 amino acids. From germline, CDR1 is SGDLS and CDR2 YYNGEE. V gave up 2 bases and J gave up 2 bases, with 20 bases separating them. The chain's CDR3 is CASSVGLVVASPYNEQFF. The CDR3 nucleotides are TGTGCCAGCAGCGTGGGACTCGTAGTAGCTTCACCCTACAATGAGCAGTTCTTC.

V gene TRBV7-3 combines with J gene TRBJ2-2; 8 bases match TRBD2. The CDR3 consists of 16 residues. Germline values: CDR1 SGHTA, CDR2 FQGTGA. The V segment lost 5 bases and the J segment 0 bases; nucleotides outside the gene matches: 5. This chain's CDR3 is CASSPHGGANTGELFF. Written as DNA, the CDR3 is TGTGCCAGCAGCCCACACGGGGGGGCGAACACCGGGGAGCTGTTTTTT. Full variable domain (missing parts from reference TRBV7-3 and TRBJ2-2): GAGVSQTPSNKVTEKGKYVELRCDPISGHTALYWYRQSLGQGPEFLIYFQGTGAADDSGLPNDRFFAVRPEGSVSTLKIQRTERGDSAVYLCASSPHGGANTGELFFGEGSRLTVL.

This chain connects TRBV20-1 to TRBJ1-2, with 9 bases identical to TRBD1. J gave up 4 bases and V 0 bases, and 12 bases lay outside the gene matches. The CDR3 totals 17 residues. Germline V lookup: CDR1 DFQATT, CDR2 SNEGSKA (reference sequence). CDR3 nucleotide sequence: TGCAGTGCTAGAGATCCCCGAAGAGGGGGACAGGGCTATGGCTACACCTTC. This gives the protein CSARDPRRGGQGYGYTF.

This sequence joins TRBV27 and TRBJ2-1; 9 bases line up with TRBD2. Germline assignment: CDR1 MNHEY and CDR2 SMNVEV (reference sequence). The CDR3 totals 16 residues. With 3 bases clipped from V and 7 bases from J, the junction kept 10 bases outside the gene matches. The CDR3, as DNA: TGTGCCAGCAGTTTTGGGCGGGGGGGCTTGTGGAATGAGCAGTTCTTC. This gives the protein CASSFGRGGLWNEQFF.

Details on this clonotype: This sequence may be a read error, since a much larger clone differs from it by one base. V is TRBV4-1 and J is TRBJ2-7; 8 positions match TRBD2. The CDR3 has 16 residues. Germline lookup yields CDR1 MGHRA and CDR2 YSYEKL. In DNA, the CDR3 is TGCGCCAGCCGCCAGCATGAGCGGGGGAGCACCTACGAGCAGTACTTC. It encodes CASRQHERGSTYEQYF.

This clonotype came up many times. The V gene is TRBV4-2, the J gene TRBJ1-5; tentatively, D is TRBD1 (6 bases). The germline V and J ends were trimmed by 2 bases and 4 bases, with 9 bases remaining between them. Germline CDR1 reads LGHNA; CDR2 reads YNFKEQ. This CDR3 is built from 14 residues. The chain's CDR3 is CASSQLQGNQPQHF. The CDR3 nucleotides read TGTGCCAGCAGCCAATTACAGGGTAATCAGCCCCAGCATTTT.

This clonotype was detected only a few times. This chain uses TRBV9 with TRBJ2-3; possibly TRBD2 for D (5 bases). V dropped 0 bases and J dropped 1 base, with 9 bases sitting between them. Germline V gene sequence: CDR1 SGDLS, CDR2 YYNGEE. This CDR3 contains 15 residues. The CDR3 here is CASSVGNGGTDTQYF. The CDR3 DNA follows: TGTGCCAGCAGCGTAGGCAACGGGGGCACAGATACGCAGTATTTT.

A few counts support this clonotype. This chain joins TRBV20-1 and TRBJ2-1; 12 bases are a match to TRBD2. The CDR3 is 16 amino acids. Losses at the gene ends were 2 bases for V and 0 bases for J; bases not matched to a gene: 2. Per the germline V gene, CDR1 is DFQATT and CDR2 is SNEGSKA (reference sequence). CDR3 sequence: CSARTSGGPSYNEQFF. The CDR3 region has the DNA TGCAGTGCTAGAACTAGCGGGGGGCCCTCCTACAATGAGCAGTTCTTC.

The V and J genes are TRBV15 and TRBJ2-3, with TRBD1 matching 9 bases. V lost 0 bases to trimming and J lost 3 bases; unmatched junction nucleotides: 1. The germline gives CDR1 LNHNV, CDR2 YYDKDF (reference sequence). This CDR3 is built from 15 residues. The CDR3 sequence: CATSRDGTGTDTQYF. DNA of the CDR3: TGTGCCACCAGCAGAGATGGGACAGGGACAGATACGCAGTATTTT.

This clonotype turned up a few times. The CDR3 DNA sequence: TGTGCCAGCAGCCGACCGGAGGGACAAGAGACCCAGTACTTC. This codes for CASSRPEGQETQYF. This chain joins TRBV5-4 and TRBJ2-5, with TRBD2 as a possible D gene (6 bases). V was trimmed by 4 bases and J by 2 bases, leaving 12 bases between them. Germline CDR1 reads SGHNT; CDR2 reads YYREEE (reference sequence). There are 14 residues in the CDR3.

This clonotype was observed at least ten times. The chain has TRBV25-1 and TRBJ2-7; D is ambiguous. Looked up from germline, CDR1 is MGHDK and CDR2 is SYGVNS. The germline V and J ends were trimmed by 4 bases and 7 bases, with 8 bases remaining between them. The CDR3 consists of 11 residues. CDR3 bases: TGTGCCAGCAGTGCCGGCTCTGAGCAGTACTTC. Translation gives CASSAGSEQYF.

Notes on this clonotype: This may be a read error: a much more frequent sequence differs by one nucleotide. The chain couples TRBV5-1 to TRBJ2-5, with D possibly being TRBD1 or TRBD2 (5 bases each). The CDR3 spans 15 residues. V was shortened by 5 bases and J by 11 bases, with 25 bases between the two germline ends. Looked up from germline, CDR1 is SGHRS and CDR2 is YFSETQ. CDR3 residues: CASSSGTALYNEQYF. The DNA for the CDR3 is TGCGCCAGCAGTTCCGGGACCGCCTTGTACAATGAGCAGTACTTC.

CDR3 bases: TGTGCCAGCAGACTGGATACCTCAGAAGCTTTCTTT. Its translation: CASRLDTSEAFF. The rearrangement uses TRBV11-1 and TRBJ1-1; no firm D call. Trimming removed 6 bases from V and 8 bases from J, with 13 bases in between. The CDR3 extends over 12 amino acids. Germline V gene sequence: CDR1 SGHAT, CDR2 FQDESV (reference sequence).

A few counts support this clonotype. The V call is TRBV6-5, the J call TRBJ1-2, with 7 bases fitting TRBD1. Germline V lookup: CDR1 MNHEY, CDR2 SVGAGI. The ends lost 0 bases at V and 0 bases at J; junction bases unmatched: 4. The CDR3 runs 16 residues. DNA for the CDR3: TGTGCCAGCAGTTACTCGAAGGGGGCCACTAACTATGGCTACACCTTC. Translating it yields CASSYSKGATNYGYTF.